Included here is one T cell receptor (beta chain) sequence, with context. The data were taken from a study of shared clonotypes between healthy human individuals. The study drew its donors from healthy HIV-negative adults without recent acute infections or vaccinations. Sorted-subset replicate PCR reactions contained approximately 190 ng DNA, corresponding to about 30,000 T cell genomes. Sequencing used immunoSEQ multiplex PCR; TCRdb keeps in-frame clones, though not all of them. The sample includes 150,000 to 200,000 clones, roughly 93% of them seen just once. The sample comprised naive CD4+ T cells sorted from blood. Subset meaning: CD45RA+ positively selected. The clonotype comes from a woman between 25 and 40 years old in good health.

CDR3 DNA: TGTGCCAGCAGCCCCTATGAAAAACTGTTTTTT. It translates to CASSPYEKLFF. V is TRBV28 and J is TRBJ1-4; no clear D. Germline V CDR1 and CDR2: MDHEN, SYDVKM. The CDR3 is 11 residues long. Trimming cost V 6 bases and J 6 bases, with 5 bases left between them.